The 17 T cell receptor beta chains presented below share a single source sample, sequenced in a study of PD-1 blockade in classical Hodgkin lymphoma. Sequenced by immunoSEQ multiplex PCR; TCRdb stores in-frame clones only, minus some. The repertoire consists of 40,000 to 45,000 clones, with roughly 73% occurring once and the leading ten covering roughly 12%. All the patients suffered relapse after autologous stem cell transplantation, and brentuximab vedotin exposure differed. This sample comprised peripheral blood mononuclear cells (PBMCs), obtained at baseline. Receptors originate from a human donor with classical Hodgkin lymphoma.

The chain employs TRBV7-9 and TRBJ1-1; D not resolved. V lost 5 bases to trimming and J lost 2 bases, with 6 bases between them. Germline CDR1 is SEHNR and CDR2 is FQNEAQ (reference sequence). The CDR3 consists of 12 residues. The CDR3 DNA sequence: TGTGCCAGCAGCCCGGATAACACTGAAGCTTTCTTT. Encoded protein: CASSPDNTEAFF.

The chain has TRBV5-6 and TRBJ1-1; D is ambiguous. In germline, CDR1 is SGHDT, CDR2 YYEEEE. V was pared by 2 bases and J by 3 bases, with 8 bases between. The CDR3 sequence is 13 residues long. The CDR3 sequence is CASSFREDTEAFF. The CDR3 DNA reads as TGTGCCAGCAGCTTTAGGGAGGACACTGAAGCTTTCTTT.

This CDR3 reads CASSPRGGRFNEQFF. CDR3 nucleotides: TGTGCCAGCAGCCCCCGGGGGGGCAGGTTCAATGAGCAGTTCTTC. The rearrangement joins TRBV7-2 to TRBJ2-1; 8 nucleotides align to TRBD2. The germline CDR1 and CDR2 sequences are SGHTA and FQGNSA. With 5 bases clipped from V and 6 bases from J, the junction kept 9 bases outside the gene matches. The CDR3 totals 15 residues.

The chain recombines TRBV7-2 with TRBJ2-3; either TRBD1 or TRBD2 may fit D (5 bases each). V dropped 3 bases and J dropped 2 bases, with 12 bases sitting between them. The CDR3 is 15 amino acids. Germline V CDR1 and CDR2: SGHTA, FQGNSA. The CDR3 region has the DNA TGTGCCAGCAGCTTGGGACCGATCTTCACAGATACGCAGTATTTT. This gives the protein CASSLGPIFTDTQYF.

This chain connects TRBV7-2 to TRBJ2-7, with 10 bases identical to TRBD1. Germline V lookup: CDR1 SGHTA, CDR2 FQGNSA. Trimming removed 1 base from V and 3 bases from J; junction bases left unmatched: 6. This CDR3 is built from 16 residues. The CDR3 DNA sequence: TGTGCCAGCAGCTTAGGGGGGACAGGGGCTATCTACGAGCAGTACTTC. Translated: CASSLGGTGAIYEQYF.

The CDR3, as DNA: TGTGCCAGCAGGCGACTAGCGGGAAGCCACGAGCAGTACTTC. Residues: CASRRLAGSHEQYF. This chain connects TRBV11-2 to TRBJ2-7; TRBD2 agrees at 11 bases. Trimming removed 6 bases from V and 5 bases from J; junction bases left unmatched: 6. Germline CDR1 and CDR2: SGHAT and FQNNGV. This CDR3 region has 14 residues.

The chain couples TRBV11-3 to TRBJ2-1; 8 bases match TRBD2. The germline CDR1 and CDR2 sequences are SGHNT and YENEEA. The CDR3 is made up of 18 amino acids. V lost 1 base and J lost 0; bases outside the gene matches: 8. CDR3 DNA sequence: TGTGCCAGCAGCTTAGGTCCGGGGGGGCCAGGCTCCTACAATGAGCAGTTCTTC. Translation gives CASSLGPGGPGSYNEQFF.

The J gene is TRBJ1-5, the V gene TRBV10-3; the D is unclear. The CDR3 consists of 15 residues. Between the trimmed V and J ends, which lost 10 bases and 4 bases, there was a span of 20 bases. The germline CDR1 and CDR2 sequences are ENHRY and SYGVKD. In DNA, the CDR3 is TGTGCCACCGGGGTTGGCAGGATGGGTAATCAGCCCCAGCATTTT. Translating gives CATGVGRMGNQPQHF.

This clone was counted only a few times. CDR3 protein: CASGRTVNYGYTF. DNA for the CDR3: TGTGCCAGCGGCCGGACTGTCAACTATGGCTACACCTTC. The chain couples TRBV5-5 to TRBJ1-2, with D unclear. The germline V gene encodes CDR1 SGHKS and CDR2 YYEKEE (reference sequence). The V end was cut by 7 bases, the J end by 2 bases, with 12 bases between. The CDR3 is made up of 13 amino acids.

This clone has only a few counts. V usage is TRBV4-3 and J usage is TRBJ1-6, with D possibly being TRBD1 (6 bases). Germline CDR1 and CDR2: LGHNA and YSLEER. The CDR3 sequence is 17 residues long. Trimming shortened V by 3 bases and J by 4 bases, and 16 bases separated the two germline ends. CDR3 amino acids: CASSHRIRGGYNSPLHF. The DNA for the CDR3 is TGCGCCAGCAGCCATCGAATCAGGGGAGGGTATAATTCACCCCTCCACTTT.

CDR3 coding DNA: TGCAGCGTTGCAAAGGGGCAGGACACTGAAGCTTTCTTT. Translating it yields CSVAKGQDTEAFF. V gene TRBV29-1 combines with J gene TRBJ1-1; possible D gene TRBD1, 5 bases. CDR1 SQVTM and CDR2 ANQGSEA come from the germline V gene. The ends were cut back, 4 bases at V and 3 bases at J, with 12 bases in the middle. The CDR3 is 13 residues long.

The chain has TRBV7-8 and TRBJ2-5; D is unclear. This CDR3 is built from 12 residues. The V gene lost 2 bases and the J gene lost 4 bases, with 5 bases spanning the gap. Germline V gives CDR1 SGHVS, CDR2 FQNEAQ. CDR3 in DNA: TGTGCCAGCAGCTTACCGGGAGAGACCCAGTACTTC. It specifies CASSLPGETQYF.

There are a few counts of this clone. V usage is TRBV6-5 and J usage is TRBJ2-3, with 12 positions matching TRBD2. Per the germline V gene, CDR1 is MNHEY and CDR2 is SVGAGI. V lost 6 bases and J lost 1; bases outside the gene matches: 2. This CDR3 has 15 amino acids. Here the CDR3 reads CASSRLAGGTDTQYF. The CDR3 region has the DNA TGTGCCAGCAGCAGACTAGCGGGGGGCACAGATACGCAGTATTTT.

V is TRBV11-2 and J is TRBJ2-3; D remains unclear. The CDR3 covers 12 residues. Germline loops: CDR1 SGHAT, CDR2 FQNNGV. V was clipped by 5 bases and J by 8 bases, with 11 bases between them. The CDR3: CASSAAGGTQYF. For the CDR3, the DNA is TGTGCCAGCAGCGCCGCCGGCGGTACGCAGTATTTT.

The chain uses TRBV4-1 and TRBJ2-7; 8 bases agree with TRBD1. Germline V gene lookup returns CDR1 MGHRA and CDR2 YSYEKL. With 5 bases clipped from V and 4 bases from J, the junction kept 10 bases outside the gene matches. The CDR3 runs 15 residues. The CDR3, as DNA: TGCGCCAGCAGCGGTGGACAGGGCGAAGGTTACGAGCAGTACTTC. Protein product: CASSGGQGEGYEQYF.

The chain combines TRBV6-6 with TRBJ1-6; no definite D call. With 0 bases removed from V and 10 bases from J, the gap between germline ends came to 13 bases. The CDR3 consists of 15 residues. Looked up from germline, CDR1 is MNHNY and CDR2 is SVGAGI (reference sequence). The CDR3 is CASSYSRELVSPLHF. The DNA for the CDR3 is TGTGCCAGCAGTTACTCGCGGGAGCTCGTATCACCCCTCCACTTT.

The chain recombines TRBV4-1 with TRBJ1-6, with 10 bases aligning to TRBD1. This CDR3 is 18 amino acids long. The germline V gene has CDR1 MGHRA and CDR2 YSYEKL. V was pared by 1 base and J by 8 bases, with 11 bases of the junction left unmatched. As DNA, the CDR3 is TGCGCCAGCAGCCAAGCCTCCCCGGGACAGGGGTATGATTCACCCCTCCACTTT. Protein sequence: CASSQASPGQGYDSPLHF.